This T cell receptor (beta chain) was obtained from a study of blood T cell repertoires in COVID-19. The protocol was immunoSEQ multiplex PCR, while the TCRdb copy is restricted to in-frame clones and leaves out a portion. Among some 170,000 clones, approximately 85% were seen once, and the ten largest hold 6% to 6.5%. J gave up 6 bases and V 6 bases, and 7 bases lay outside the gene matches. The CDR3 has 13 residues. The V gene's germline CDR1 is SGHVS and CDR2 FNYEAQ. This chain links TRBV7-6 with TRBJ1-2, with TRBD1 matching 7 bases. Sequencing input: PBMCs or T cells enriched from blood (not recorded which). This TCR derives from a man aged 40-55 years who had recovered from COVID-19. In DNA, the CDR3 is TGTGCCAGCAGTAACCGGGACAGACATGGCTACACCTTC. Translating it yields CASSNRDRHGYTF.